Listed below are T cell receptor beta chains from one sample, sequenced in a study of identical twins. MiXCR, run by TCRdb on the 5' RACE reads, gives a single entry per CDR3 protein. The profile shows hundreds of thousands of distinct CDR3 sequences, about 24% of them singletons. Another study also made use of these data, one on T cells expressing NK-cell markers.

The source material was CD4+ T cells sorted from blood. The receptors were sampled from a woman younger than 30 in good health. CDR3s include the opening cysteine and the closing phenylalanine or tryptophan. The order of the fields is D gene, J gene, V gene, clone size, CDR3 DNA, CDR3 protein. The D gene is left open where the match is weak. The listing skips clone size in some rows; elsewhere it reads once, few, many or a size class.

>TRBD2|TRBJ2-3|TRBV29-1|few
TGCAGCGTTGGGACTAGCTGGGGCACAGATACGCAGTATTTT
CSVGTSWGTDTQYF
>TRBD1|TRBJ1-4|TRBV29-1|.
TGCAGCGTGGGGGACAGGGGCCTCAATGAAAAACTGTTTTTT
CSVGDRGLNEKLFF
>.|TRBJ2-3|TRBV24-1|few
TGTGCCACCAGTGACCGGACCGGGACAGCGGGAGATACGCAGTATTTT
CATSDRTGTAGDTQYF
>.|TRBJ1-1|TRBV20-1|.
TGCAGTGCTGCCCCAGGGGCTATGAACACTGAAGCTTTCTTT
CSAAPGAMNTEAFF
>TRBD2|TRBJ2-1|TRBV5-1|many
TGCGCCAGCAGCGCGGGGGGAGGGAATGAGCAGTTCTTC
CASSAGGGNEQFF
>.|TRBJ2-7|TRBV6-1|.
TGTGCCAGCAGTGGATGGCAGGAATCCTACGAGCAGTACTTC
CASSGWQESYEQYF
>.|TRBJ1-1|TRBV20-1|few
TGCAGTGCTAGAGATCCGTCGGGTCTCGAAGCTTTCTTT
CSARDPSGLEAFF
>.|TRBJ2-7|TRBV4-1|once
TGCGCCAGCAGCCCAAGCCGCACCTCCTACGAGCAGTACTTC
CASSPSRTSYEQYF
>.|TRBJ1-1|TRBV5-6|few
TGTGCCAGCAGCTTGATCTTTGTTGCGGACACTGAAGCTTTCTTT
CASSLIFVADTEAFF
>TRBD1|TRBJ2-7|TRBV20-1|few
TGCAGTGCCGAGACAGGGGGCTTGACCTACGAGCAGTACTTC
CSAETGGLTYEQYF
>.|TRBJ2-7|TRBV7-6|.
TGTGCCAGCAGCTTAGCTAGGTCAGAAAACAACTACGAGCAGTACTTC
CASSLARSENNYEQYF
>TRBD2|TRBJ2-7|TRBV13|.
TGTGCCAGCAGGCTTAGGGCTAGCGGATCCTACGAGCAGTACTTC
CASRLRASGSYEQYF
>TRBD2|TRBJ2-7|TRBV10-2|few
TGCGCCAGCAGTACTAGCGGCTACGAGCAGTACTTC
CASSTSGYEQYF
>TRBD2|TRBJ2-5|TRBV5-1|.
TGCGCCAGCAGCCGGGGGGATGGAGAGACCCAGTACTTC
CASSRGDGETQYF
>TRBD2|TRBJ2-1|TRBV5-1|.
TGCGCCAGCAGCTTGGGTCCGGGAGGCTACAATGAGCAGTTCTTC
CASSLGPGGYNEQFF
>.|TRBJ2-7|TRBV29-1|.
TGCAGCGTTGCCGGGACTTGGGGCTCCTACGAGCAGTACTTC
CSVAGTWGSYEQYF
>.|TRBJ2-7|TRBV7-2|few
TGTGCCAGCAGCTTAACGGGCCCAAGGACTCACGAGCAGTACTTC
CASSLTGPRTHEQYF
>TRBD2|TRBJ2-5|TRBV7-3|.
TGTGCCAGCAGCCCCCATGGCGGGGGTTCCTCGGCCCAGTACTTC
CASSPHGGGSSAQYF
>.|TRBJ2-2|TRBV30|.
TGTGCCTGCCGCCCGAGACGGTGGACCGGGGAGCTGTTTTTT
CACRPRRWTGELFF
>.|TRBJ2-1|TRBV7-3|.
TGTGCCAGCAGCTCCCAATTCGGTGAGCAGTTCTTC
CASSSQFGEQFF
>.|TRBJ1-1|TRBV7-8|few
TGTGCCAGCAGCTTCCTGGTAACTGAAGCTTTCTTT
CASSFLVTEAFF
>.|TRBJ2-7|TRBV5-1|few
TGCGCCAGCAGCTTGGGGACGACGGGCTACGAGCAGTACTTC
CASSLGTTGYEQYF
>.|TRBJ2-7|TRBV5-1|few
TGCGCCAGCAGCTTTCCAAATTCGACCGGGACAACCTACGAGCAGTACTTC
CASSFPNSTGTTYEQYF
>.|TRBJ2-7|TRBV20-1|.
TGCAGTGCTAGAGGGGCGGGTCAGCTATCTTCCTACGAGCAGTACTTC
CSARGAGQLSSYEQYF
>.|TRBJ2-7|TRBV5-6|.
TGTGCCAGCAGCCTGCCCCCGGGGGCGGCCTACGAGCAGTACTTC
CASSLPPGAAYEQYF
>.|TRBJ2-5|TRBV13|.
TGTGCCAGCAGAACCGCGGGGTGGAAGAAGACCCAGTACTTC
CASRTAGWKKTQYF
>.|TRBJ1-5|TRBV29-1|.
TGCAGCGTTGAAGACAAGGATCAGCCCCAGCATTTT
CSVEDKDQPQHF
>.|TRBJ2-1|TRBV25-1|.
TGTGCCAGCAGGGCCCAGAGGGGGAATGAGCAGTTCTTC
CASRAQRGNEQFF
>TRBD2|TRBJ2-5|TRBV12-3/TRBV12-4|few
TGTGCCAGCAATATAGGACTAGCGGGAGGTCCAGAGACCCAGTACTTC
CASNIGLAGGPETQYF
>.|TRBJ1-1|TRBV20-1|.
TGCAGTGCTAGAGATCGGTCCGGGAGGAACACTGAAGCTTTCTTT
CSARDRSGRNTEAFF
>.|TRBJ2-4|TRBV6-6|.
TGTGCCAGCAGACACCTAGCCAAAAACATTCAGTACTTC
CASRHLAKNIQYF
>TRBD2|TRBJ2-7|TRBV12-3/TRBV12-4|.
TGTGCCAGCAGTTCTAGCGGGAGGGCCACCCACGAGCAGTACTTC
CASSSSGRATHEQYF
>.|TRBJ2-7|TRBV5-1|few
TGCGCCAGCAGCCTGGAGGCAGGGAGTCGAGAGCAGTACTTC
CASSLEAGSREQYF
>.|TRBJ2-7|TRBV5-1|few
TGCGCCAGCAGCTTGGGACAGGAGAACTCCTACGAGCAGTACTTC
CASSLGQENSYEQYF
>.|TRBJ1-1|TRBV3-1|.
TGTGCCAGCAGCCAAGAGGACACTGAAGCTTTCTTT
CASSQEDTEAFF
>TRBD2|TRBJ2-1|TRBV18|.
TGTGCCAGCTCAACCGGGCCGGGGGGCAATGAGCAGTTCTTC
CASSTGPGGNEQFF
>.|TRBJ1-3|TRBV5-1|.
TGCGCCAGCAGTAGGGACAAAAGCTCTGGAAACACCATATATTTT
CASSRDKSSGNTIYF
>TRBD1|TRBJ2-3|TRBV24-1|few
TGTGCCACAGCCCAGGGGGCCGGGACAGATACGCAGTATTTT
CATAQGAGTDTQYF
>.|TRBJ2-7|TRBV15|.
TGTGCCACCAGTCCTGGACCCTACGAGCAGTACTTC
CATSPGPYEQYF
>TRBD2|TRBJ2-7|TRBV7-2|.
TGTGCCAGCAGCTTCCAGAGCGGGACCACCTACGAGCAGTACTTC
CASSFQSGTTYEQYF
>.|TRBJ2-1|TRBV20-1|.
TGCAGTGCCCGGACTGTCTCCTACAATGAGCAGTTCTTC
CSARTVSYNEQFF
>.|TRBJ2-7|TRBV20-1|.
TGCAGTGCTAGGGGTAGCCTTTACTACGAGCAGTACTTC
CSARGSLYYEQYF
>TRBD1|TRBJ2-1|TRBV12-3/TRBV12-4|few
TGTGCCACCGTACCCAGGGGGCAGTGGAATGAGCAGTTCTTC
CATVPRGQWNEQFF
>.|TRBJ2-1|TRBV27|.
TGTGCCAGCAGTTTCGTAACGAGCTCCTACAATGAGCAGTTCTTC
CASSFVTSSYNEQFF
>TRBD1|TRBJ1-2|TRBV12-3/TRBV12-4|few
TGTGCCAGCAGTCGATCCGGGACAGGGGGCACGATCAGTGGCTACACCTTC
CASSRSGTGGTISGYTF
>TRBD1|TRBJ2-7|TRBV7-9|.
TGTGCCAGCAGCTCACCCGGGACAGGGGATCACGAGCAGTACTTC
CASSSPGTGDHEQYF
>.|TRBJ1-1|TRBV3-1|.
TGTGCCAGCAGCCAAGGTCGTCTTGAAGCTTTCTTT
CASSQGRLEAFF
>.|TRBJ1-2|TRBV12-3/TRBV12-4|few
TGTGCCAGCAGTTTAAACCTGGGGGCGATCGATGGCTACACCTTC
CASSLNLGAIDGYTF
>.|TRBJ2-3|TRBV7-9|.
TGTGCCAGCAGCTTAGGCAGGGGCCTCACAGATACGCAGTATTTT
CASSLGRGLTDTQYF
>.|TRBJ1-1|TRBV6-1|.
TGTGCCAGCAGTAGGGTGTCGAACACTGAAGCTTTCTTT
CASSRVSNTEAFF